This entry lists 9 T cell receptor beta chains sequenced from one sample in a study of shared clonotypes between healthy human individuals (dated by TCRdb to the early 2020s). The library was built by means of the immunoSEQ multiplex PCR assay. TCRdb obtained this table from immuneACCESS and retained in-frame rearrangements with V and J assigned. These tables miss some clones; where compared with another copy, unresolved V genes account for less than half of the shortfall, and the remainder is unexplained. The sample records some 350,000 clones, roughly 70% of which are singletons. About a tenth of the sample goes to the ten largest clones. The sequenced sample consisted of memory CD4+ T cells sorted from blood. Interpreted using the paper, the cell subset or site label stands for: CD45RA-negative fraction. The receptors were gathered from a man under 40 in good health.

This sequence joins TRBV4-2 and TRBJ1-2; 7 positions match TRBD1. CDR1 LGHNA and CDR2 YNFKEQ come from the germline V gene. The CDR3 is 15 amino acids. With 1 base clipped from V and 6 bases from J, the junction kept 8 bases outside the gene matches. CDR3 DNA sequence: TGTGCCAGCAGCCAAGTATCCACAGGGGTTCATGGCTACACCTTC. Encoded protein: CASSQVSTGVHGYTF.

This chain links TRBV19 with TRBJ1-1; TRBD1 might be the D (5 bases). Germline loops: CDR1 LNHDA, CDR2 SQIVND (reference sequence). V gave up 1 base and J gave up 11 bases, with 11 bases separating them. There are 12 residues in the CDR3. The DNA for the CDR3 is TGTGCCAGTAGTATAGGGGACTGGACGGCTTTCTTT. Translating it yields CASSIGDWTAFF.

This chain connects TRBV18 to TRBJ2-3; perhaps TRBD1 as D (5 bases). V lost 3 bases to trimming and J lost 3 bases, with 13 bases between them. Germline V CDR1 and CDR2: KGHSH, LQKENI. The CDR3 covers 15 residues. The DNA of the CDR3 is TGTGCCAGCTCACCGTCAACCTCAGGGACAGATACGCAGTATTTT. Amino acid sequence: CASSPSTSGTDTQYF.

This chain connects TRBV7-2 to TRBJ2-2; TRBD1 matches at 7 bases. Trimming at V came to 5 bases and at J to 3 bases, leaving 6 bases not matched to a gene. This CDR3 has 15 amino acids. Per the germline V gene, CDR1 is SGHTA and CDR2 is FQGNSA. The CDR3 loop reads CASSRDRVHTGELFF. The CDR3 nucleotides read TGTGCCAGCAGCCGCGACAGGGTGCACACCGGGGAGCTGTTTTTT.

The chain couples TRBV25-1 to TRBJ2-7; possible D gene TRBD2, 5 bases. The V and J ends lost 3 bases and 7 bases respectively, with 10 bases between them. The CDR3 consists of 12 residues. Germline V gene data show CDR1 as MGHDK and CDR2 as SYGVNS. DNA for the CDR3: TGTGCCAGCAGTGAGGAGACGGGGGAGCAGTACTTC. It encodes CASSEETGEQYF.

The chain recombines TRBV5-6 with TRBJ2-7; no firm D call. V lost 2 bases to trimming and J lost 3 bases, with 15 bases between them. Germline V lookup: CDR1 SGHDT, CDR2 YYEEEE. CDR3 length equals 15 residues. CDR3 DNA: TGTGCCAGCAGCTTCGGAGCAGCCTTGATCTACGAGCAGTACTTC. Protein: CASSFGAALIYEQYF.

The V and J genes are TRBV7-2 and TRBJ1-6, with D possibly being TRBD1 (5 bases). Germline CDR1 is SGHTA and CDR2 is FQGNSA. The CDR3 contains 14 residues. Trimming took 3 bases from V and 4 from J, leaving 7 bases between them. The CDR3 region is CASSFRQYNSPLHF. CDR3 DNA sequence: TGTGCCAGCAGCTTTCGACAGTATAATTCACCCCTCCACTTT.

This clone was recorded only once. The J gene is TRBJ1-4, the V gene TRBV4-3; 9 bases fit TRBD1. V was clipped by 3 bases and J by 8 bases; unmatched bases: 4. Germline V gene data show CDR1 as LGHNA and CDR2 as YSLEER. The CDR3 runs 14 residues. CDR3 nucleotide sequence: TGCGCCAGCAGCCAGGGACAGGGTAGCGAAAAACTGTTTTTT. This encodes CASSQGQGSEKLFF.

The chain is built from TRBV5-1 and TRBJ2-7, with D tentatively TRBD1 or TRBD2 (6 bases each). V dropped 2 bases and J dropped 1 base, with 22 bases sitting between them. The V gene's germline CDR1 is SGHRS and CDR2 YFSETQ. CDR3 length: 18 amino acids. The chain's CDR3 is CASSLPGAARGFSYEQYF. CDR3 coding DNA: TGCGCCAGCAGCTTACCGGGGGCCGCGCGGGGATTTTCCTACGAGCAGTACTTC.